This TCR beta chain was identified during a study of memory CD4+ T cells and cytomegalovirus serostatus (dated by TCRdb to the late 2010s). Regarding the complete study: The cohort comprised 35 or so healthy Belgian adults, 9 CMV seropositive and roughly 24 CMV seronegative. To replicate a published TCR-based CMV serostatus classifier, the study sequenced CD4+ memory TCRbeta repertoires from a Belgian cohort whose cytomegalovirus serostatus was known.

What the research found in general, with its limitations: Of roughly 170 previously reported CMV-associated TCRbeta sequences, approximately 70 appeared in the CD4+ memory repertoires, each in one to five individuals. The results were read as suggesting that the CMV-associated TCR signature is, for the most part, present in the CD4+ memory repertoire. For predicting CMV serostatus, the median bootstrapped AUC was about 0.95 using the original framework and almost 0.93 using a US-trained random forest. A median bootstrapped AUC of around 0.94 with a 95% CI of 0.76-1.00 was achieved on the Belgian cohort by the original-framework classifier. Only CD4+CD45RO+ memory cells were sequenced, in contrast to the original study, in which naive and memory CD4+ and CD8+ populations were covered.

The CDR3, cysteine through phenylalanine, is 14 amino acids long. Left in the record is the CDR3 DNA by itself, 42 bases read in frame from the first base. Cut back by 1 base and 6 bases, the V and J ends lie 12 bases apart. CDR1 and CDR2 are read off the germline V gene as MGHRA and YSYEKL. The Quick-DNA Microprep Kit was used to extract genomic DNA from the sorted cells. Amplification of TCRbeta DNA was done with the immunoSEQ hsTCRbeta kit, following the protocol from the manufacturer. An Illumina MiSeq instrument was used to sequence the TCRbeta libraries. The paper's processing steps were these. Once out-of-frame sequences had been removed, a few million distinct TCRbeta sequences were left, which works out to an average of approximately 70,000 per individual. Each individual was scored according to the count of more than 150 previously reported CMV-associated TCRbeta sequences and the total productive distinct TCRbeta count. A beta-binomial model was reimplemented in Python, and scikit-learn random forests with default parameters were trained on US cohort data. On the Belgian cohort, classifier performance was reported as the median AUC, along with percentile confidence intervals, across 10,000 bootstrap iterations. TCRdb carries this immuneACCESS record with in-frame sequences only. Its versions omit some clonotypes, under half of them owing to an unresolved V gene in the studies checked, with the rest unexplained. That table is the source of V, J and clone size, and D and trimming were worked out from the DNA. The table for this sample lists tens of thousands of clones; 65% to 80% of them were counted only once. The ten top clones hold under 0.7% of the sample.

This clone was counted only a few times. Its binding antigen is unknown. Per-base quality was not reported, and no clone a single base away is much larger than it. A FACSAria II was used to sort memory CD4+ T cells, defined as single viable CD3+CD4+CD8-CD45RO+ cells. CMV serostatus was determined using a Roche Elecsys assay that detects serum IgG against CMV pp150, pp28, p38 and p52. Once the samples were thawed, total CD4+ T cells were enriched through positive selection using CD4 magnetic microbeads. The samples came from a different study that was designed specifically to examine the CD4+ T cell memory repertoire. Following standard operating procedures, peripheral blood mononuclear cells were isolated and cryopreserved, while serum was kept at -80 degrees C. The staining relied on CD3-PerCP (BW264/56), CD4-APC (RPA-T4), CD45RO-PE (UCHT1) and CD8-Pacific Orange (3B5) antibodies, and Sytox blue was used to exclude non-viable cells.

This receptor was identified in an adult in good health and CMV-seronegative. Source material: memory CD4+ T cells from blood. The rearranged segments are TRBV4-1 and TRBJ2-5; a weak D assignment points to TRBD1 (6 bases agree). For the CDR3, the sequence is CASSQGLRGKTQYF. The DNA sequence is TGCGCCAGCAGCCAAGGGCTGAGGGGGAAGACCCAGTACTTC.